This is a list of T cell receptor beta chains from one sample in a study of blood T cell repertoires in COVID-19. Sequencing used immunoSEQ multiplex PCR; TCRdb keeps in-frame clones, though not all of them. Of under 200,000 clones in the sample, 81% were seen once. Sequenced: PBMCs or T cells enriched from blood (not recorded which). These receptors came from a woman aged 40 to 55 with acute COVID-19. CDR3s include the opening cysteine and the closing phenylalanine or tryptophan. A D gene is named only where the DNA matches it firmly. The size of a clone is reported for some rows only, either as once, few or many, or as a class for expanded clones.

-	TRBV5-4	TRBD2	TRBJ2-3	TGTGCCAGCAGCTTGGATACTAGCGGGAGGTTTACTAGCACAGATACGCAGTATTTT	CASSLDTSGRFTSTDTQYF
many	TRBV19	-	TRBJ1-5	TGTGCCAGTAGTATTGGGACACATAATCAGCCCCAGCATTTT	CASSIGTHNQPQHF
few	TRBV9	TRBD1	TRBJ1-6	TGTGCCAGCAGCGCGGGACAGGTCTATTCACCCCTCCACTTT	CASSAGQVYSPLHF
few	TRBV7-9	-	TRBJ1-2	TGTGCCAGCAGCCCCGACAGCTTCTATGGCTACACCTTC	CASSPDSFYGYTF
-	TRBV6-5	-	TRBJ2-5	TGTGCCAGCAGCGGTCATCAAGAGACCCAGTACTTC	CASSGHQETQYF
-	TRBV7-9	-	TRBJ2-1	TGTGCCAGCAGCTCCTCATCTAGCGTCTCCTACAATGAGCAGTTCTTC	CASSSSSSVSYNEQFF
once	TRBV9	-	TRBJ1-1	TGTGCCAGCAGCGTAGCTTCGGACAGCTCCACTGAAGCTTTCTTT	CASSVASDSSTEAFF
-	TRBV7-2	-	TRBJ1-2	TGTGCCAGCAGCGCGAGGGACATAGCTCGTGGCTACACCTTC	CASSARDIARGYTF
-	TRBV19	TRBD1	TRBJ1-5	TGTGCCAGTAGTACACAACAGGGGGCAAGGCAGCCCCAGCATTTT	CASSTQQGARQPQHF
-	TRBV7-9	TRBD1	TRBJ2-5	TGTGCCAGCAGGGACACAGGGGGCGGAGAGACCCAGTACTTC	CASRDTGGGETQYF
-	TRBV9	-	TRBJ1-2	TGTGCCAGCAGCCATGACCCAGGGAAAGGCTACACCTTC	CASSHDPGKGYTF
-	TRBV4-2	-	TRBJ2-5	TGTGCCAGCAGCCAGGACGGGACTCTAAACCAAGAGACCCAGTACTTC	CASSQDGTLNQETQYF
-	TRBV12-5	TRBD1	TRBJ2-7	TGTGCTAGTGGTTTGGTACTGGGGACAGGCCAGGCCTACGAGCAGTACTTC	CASGLVLGTGQAYEQYF
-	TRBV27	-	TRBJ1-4	TGTGCCAGCAGTAAATCCCAACCGACAGCCTTTATGGAAAAACTGTTTTTT	CASSKSQPTAFMEKLFF
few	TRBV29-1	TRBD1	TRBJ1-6	TGCAGCGTTCAAAAGGGGGCAGATTCACCCCTCCACTTT	CSVQKGADSPLHF
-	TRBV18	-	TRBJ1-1	TGTGCCAGCTCAGGTACGGAGGGGAGGGGCACTGAAGCTTTCTTT	CASSGTEGRGTEAFF
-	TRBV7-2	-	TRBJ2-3	TGTGCCAGCAATCAACTAACCGAGGATCTAGCCACAGATACGCAGTATTTT	CASNQLTEDLATDTQYF
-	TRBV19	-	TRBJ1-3	TGTGCCAGTAGTCCAGCGCCGAACACCATATATTTT	CASSPAPNTIYF
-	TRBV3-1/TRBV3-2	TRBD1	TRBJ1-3	TGTGCCAGCAGTGGGGACAGGGCTCTTGGAAACACCATATATTTT	CASSGDRALGNTIYF
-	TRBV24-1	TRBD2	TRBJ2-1	TGTGCCACCAGTGACGCTAGCGGTTACAATGAGCAGTTCTTC	CATSDASGYNEQFF
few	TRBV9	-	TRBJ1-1	TGTGCCAGCAGCGTGAATCAGGGAACAGAAGCTTTCTTT	CASSVNQGTEAFF
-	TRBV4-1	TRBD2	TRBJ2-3	TGCGCCAGCAGCTCCGCCGGGACTAGACGCTCAGATACGCAGTATTTT	CASSSAGTRRSDTQYF
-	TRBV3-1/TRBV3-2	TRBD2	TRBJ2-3	TGTGCCAGCAGCCAAGTTAGCGGGAGGGCCCATACGCAGTATTTT	CASSQVSGRAHTQYF
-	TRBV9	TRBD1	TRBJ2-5	TGTGCCAGCAGCGCCGAGGGGGCAGGGGGCCGTGGAGAGACCCAGTACTTC	CASSAEGAGGRGETQYF
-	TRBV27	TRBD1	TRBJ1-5	TGTGCCAGCAGCCCAACGACAGGGTTAAGACAGCCCCAGCATTTT	CASSPTTGLRQPQHF
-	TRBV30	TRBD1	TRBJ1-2	TGTGCCTGGAGACCCGGGACAGGGCCATTTTATGGCTACACCTTC	CAWRPGTGPFYGYTF
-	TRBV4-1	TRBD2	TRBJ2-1	TGCGCCAGCAGCCTAGCTGGCCAGCGGGAGGCCTACAATGAGCAGTTCTTC	CASSLAGQREAYNEQFF
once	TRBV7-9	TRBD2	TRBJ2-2	TGTGCCAGCAGCCCCCCGACTAGCGTCACCGGGGAGCTGTTTTTT	CASSPPTSVTGELFF
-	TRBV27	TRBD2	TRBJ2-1	TGTGCCAGCACCCCCCGGGGCGGGAGAACCTACAATGAGCAGTTCTTC	CASTPRGGRTYNEQFF
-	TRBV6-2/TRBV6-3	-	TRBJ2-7	TGTGCCAGCAGTTACCTCCACGACAGCCCCTACGAGCAGTACTTC	CASSYLHDSPYEQYF
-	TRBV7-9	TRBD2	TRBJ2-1	TGTGCCAGCAGCTTAGAACGGGAGGGCCCTGTCTTC	CASSLEREGPVF
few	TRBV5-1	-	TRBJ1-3	TGCGCCAGCAGCTTGGGGGGGACTTCTGGAAACACCATATATTTT	CASSLGGTSGNTIYF
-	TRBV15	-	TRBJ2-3	TGTGCCACCAGCATTTGGGGCAGGGTGAGCACAGATACGCAGTATTTT	CATSIWGRVSTDTQYF
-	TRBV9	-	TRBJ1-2	TGTGCCAGCAGCGAAAGGATGGAGGGGTCGGAAGGCTACACCTTC	CASSERMEGSEGYTF
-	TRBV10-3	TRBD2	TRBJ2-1	TGTGCCATCAGTGAGTCGGGTAGCGGGAGCCGCCGCGAGCAGTTCTTC	CAISESGSGSRREQFF
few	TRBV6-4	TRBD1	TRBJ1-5	TGTGCCAGCAGTGACGTGGAGGGACAGTATAGCAATCAGCCCCAGCATTTT	CASSDVEGQYSNQPQHF
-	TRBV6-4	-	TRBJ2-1	TGTGCCAGCAGTTCGGGACTGTACAATGAGCAGTTCTTC	CASSSGLYNEQFF
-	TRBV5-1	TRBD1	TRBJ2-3	TGCGCCAGCAGCGACAACAGGGGGAGGATCACAGATACGCAGTATTTT	CASSDNRGRITDTQYF
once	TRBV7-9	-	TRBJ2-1	TGTGCCAGCAGCCCCTTAGAAATCTCCTACAATGAGCAGTTCTTC	CASSPLEISYNEQFF
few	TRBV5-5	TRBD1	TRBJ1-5	TGTGCCAGCAGCTTGCAGGGGGCGCCGGGTCAGCCCCAGCATTTT	CASSLQGAPGQPQHF
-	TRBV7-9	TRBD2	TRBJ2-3	TGTGCCAGCAGCTTCTCTAGCGGGAGGGCCGTAGGCACAGATACGCAGTATTTT	CASSFSSGRAVGTDTQYF
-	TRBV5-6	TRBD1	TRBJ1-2	TGTGCCAGCAGACAGGGACAGGGCCCCTATGGCTACACCTTC	CASRQGQGPYGYTF
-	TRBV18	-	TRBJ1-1	TGTGCCAGCTCACCAGAGGGTTATAGCACTGAAGCTTTCTTT	CASSPEGYSTEAFF